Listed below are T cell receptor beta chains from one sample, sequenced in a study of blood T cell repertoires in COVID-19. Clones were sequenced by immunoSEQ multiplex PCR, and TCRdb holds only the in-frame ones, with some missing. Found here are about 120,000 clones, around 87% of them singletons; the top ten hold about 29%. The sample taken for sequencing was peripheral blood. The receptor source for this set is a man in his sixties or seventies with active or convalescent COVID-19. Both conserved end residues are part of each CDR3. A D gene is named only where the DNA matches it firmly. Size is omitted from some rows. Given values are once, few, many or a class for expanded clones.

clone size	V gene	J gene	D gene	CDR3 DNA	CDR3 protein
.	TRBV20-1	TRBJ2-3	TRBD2	TGCAGTGCTAGTCTAGCGGGAGTAACAGATACGCAGTATTTT	CSASLAGVTDTQYF
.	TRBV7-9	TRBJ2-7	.	TGTGCCAGCAGCGTACGGGGCGGCGGGATCTCCTACGAGCAGTACTTC	CASSVRGGGISYEQYF
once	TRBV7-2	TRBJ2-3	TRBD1	TGTGCCAGCAGCCGCCCTGCTCCGGGACAGGGACAGACAGATACGCAGTATTTT	CASSRPAPGQGQTDTQYF
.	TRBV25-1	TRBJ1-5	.	TGTGCCAGCAGTAAACAGGGCAATCAGCCCCAGCATTTT	CASSKQGNQPQHF
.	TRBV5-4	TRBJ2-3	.	TGTGCCAGCAGCTTGACTAGCCTGCGTACAGATACGCAGTATTTT	CASSLTSLRTDTQYF
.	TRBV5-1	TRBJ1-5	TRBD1	TGCGCCAGCAGCCCCGGACAGGGCAATCAGCCCCAGCATTTT	CASSPGQGNQPQHF
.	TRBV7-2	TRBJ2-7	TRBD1	TGTGCCAGCAGCTTTCAAGGACAGGGTATCTACGAGCAGTACTTC	CASSFQGQGIYEQYF
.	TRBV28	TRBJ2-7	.	TGTGCCAGCAGTTTAAGTCTTCGGGGGAGCGACGAGCAGTACTTC	CASSLSLRGSDEQYF
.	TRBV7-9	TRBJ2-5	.	TGTGCCAGCAGCCAGGGAATTGGGGAGACCCAGTACTTC	CASSQGIGETQYF
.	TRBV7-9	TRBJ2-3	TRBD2	TGTGCCAGCAGCTTAGGAGTTGGCGGGAGAGGAGATACGCAGTATTTT	CASSLGVGGRGDTQYF
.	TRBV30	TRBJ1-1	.	TGTGCCTGGAGTGCAGGGTCTCTAACTGAAGCTTTCTTT	CAWSAGSLTEAFF
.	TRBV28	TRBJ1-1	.	TGTGCCAGCAGTTTCTCTTTGAGGCGCACTGAAGCTTTCTTT	CASSFSLRRTEAFF
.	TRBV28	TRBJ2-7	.	TGTGCCAGCAGTTTCAGGCGCGGGGTGACCTACGAGCAGTACTTC	CASSFRRGVTYEQYF
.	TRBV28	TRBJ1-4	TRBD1	TGTGCCAGCAGTTCATCCGGGACAGGGCTCTACGGAAAACTGTTTTTT	CASSSSGTGLYGKLFF
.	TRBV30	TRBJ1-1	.	TGTGCCTGGAGTAGGTCCGGCGGGTTAGCTTTCTTT	CAWSRSGGLAFF
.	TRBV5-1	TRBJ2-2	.	TGCGCCAGCAGTCCCTCACTAGCAATCTCCGGGGAGCTGTTTTTT	CASSPSLAISGELFF
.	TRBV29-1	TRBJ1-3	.	TGCAGCGTTGAAGGTACTGGAAACACCATATATTTT	CSVEGTGNTIYF
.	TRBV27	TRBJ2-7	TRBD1	TGTGCCAGCAGCAGACAGGGGGCGGCCTACGAGCAGTACTTC	CASSRQGAAYEQYF
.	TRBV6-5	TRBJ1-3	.	TGTGCCAGCAGTCCGGACAGCTCTGGAAACACCATATATTTT	CASSPDSSGNTIYF
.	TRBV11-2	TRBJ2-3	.	TGTGCCAGCAGCTTACGAGCTAGCACAGATACGCAGTATTTT	CASSLRASTDTQYF
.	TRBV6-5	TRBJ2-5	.	TGTGCCAGCAAAGGTGTTATGGGAGTAGAGACCCAGTACTTC	CASKGVMGVETQYF
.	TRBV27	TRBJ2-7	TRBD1	TGTGCCAGCAGTTCGCCAGGACAGGGGACTAACTACGAGCAGTACTTC	CASSSPGQGTNYEQYF
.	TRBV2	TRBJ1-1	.	TGTGCCACACAAACGGAGGCGGCTTTCTTT	CATQTEAAFF
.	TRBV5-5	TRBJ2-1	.	TGTGCCAGCAGCTTGGCAGGGTTTGGACACAATGAGCAGTTCTTC	CASSLAGFGHNEQFF
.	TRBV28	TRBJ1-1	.	TGTGCCAGCAGTCCGCCGGGTCTTCTTGAAGCTTTCTTT	CASSPPGLLEAFF
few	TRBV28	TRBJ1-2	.	TGTGCCAGCCACCGGGGGGGTTTAGGCTATGGCTACACCTTC	CASHRGGLGYGYTF
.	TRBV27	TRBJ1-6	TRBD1	TGTGCCAGCAGTTTTTCAGGGGGCGTCTATAATTCACCCCTCCACTTT	CASSFSGGVYNSPLHF
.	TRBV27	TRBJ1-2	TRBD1	TGTGCCAGCAGTTTACTCGCGACAGGGCCCCAGAACTATGGCTACACCTTC	CASSLLATGPQNYGYTF
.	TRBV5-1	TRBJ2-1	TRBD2	TGCGCCAGCAGCTTGGAGGGACTAGCGGGAGTCAATGAGCAGTTCTTC	CASSLEGLAGVNEQFF
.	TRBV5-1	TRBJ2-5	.	TGCGCCAGCAGCTCGGGGGTCCCCACCGGGACCCAGTACTTC	CASSSGVPTGTQYF
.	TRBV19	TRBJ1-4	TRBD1	TGTGCCAGTAGTACCGGGACAGGGAGTTTTTCTAATGAAAAACTGTTTTTT	CASSTGTGSFSNEKLFF
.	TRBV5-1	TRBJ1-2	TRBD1	TGCGCCAGCAGCTCGCAGACAGGGGGCCTCTATGGCTACACCTTC	CASSSQTGGLYGYTF
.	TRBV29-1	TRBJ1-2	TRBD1	TGCAGCGTTGAGGGCGGACAGGGCTATGGCTACACCTTC	CSVEGGQGYGYTF
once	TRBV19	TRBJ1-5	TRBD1	TGTGCCAGTAGTGAGACAGGGAGCAATCAGCCCCAGCATTTT	CASSETGSNQPQHF
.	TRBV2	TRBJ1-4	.	TGTGCCAGCAGTGAAGCACCCGGGACTAATGAAAAACTGTTTTTT	CASSEAPGTNEKLFF
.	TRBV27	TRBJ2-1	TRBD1	TGTGCCAGCAGTTCACAGGGGTCCCATGAGCAGTTCTTC	CASSSQGSHEQFF
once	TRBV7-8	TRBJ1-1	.	TGTGCCAGCAGCACCGCTATGAACACTGAAGCTTTCTTT	CASSTAMNTEAFF
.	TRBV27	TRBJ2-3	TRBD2	TGTGCCAGCAGTTTATCGGCGGGAGAGACAGATACGCAGTATTTT	CASSLSAGETDTQYF
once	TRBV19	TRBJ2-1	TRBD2	TGTGCCAGTACCACTGGACTAGCGGGACGGAATGAGCAGTTCTTC	CASTTGLAGRNEQFF
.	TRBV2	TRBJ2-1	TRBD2	TGTGCCAGCAGAGACGGGACTAGTGGGAGCTCCTACAATGAGCAGTTCTTC	CASRDGTSGSSYNEQFF
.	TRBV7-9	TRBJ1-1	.	TGTGCCAGCAGCCACAGTAACCCCACTGAAGCTTTCTTT	CASSHSNPTEAFF
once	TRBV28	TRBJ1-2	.	TGTGCCAGCAGCTCCATCGGGACATTGGGCTACACCTTC	CASSSIGTLGYTF
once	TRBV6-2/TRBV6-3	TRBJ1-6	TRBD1	TGTGCCAGCAGCACCGGGACAGTTAATTCACCCCTCCACTTT	CASSTGTVNSPLHF
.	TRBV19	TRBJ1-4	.	TGTGCCAGTAGTCCTGGCCCGGGCGGCGGGGAAAAACTGTTTTTT	CASSPGPGGGEKLFF
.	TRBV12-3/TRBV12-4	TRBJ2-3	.	TGTGCCAGCAGTCCGGGGTTAGATACGCAGTATTTT	CASSPGLDTQYF
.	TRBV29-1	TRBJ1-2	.	TGCAGCGTTGTGGGGAGGACACCCTCATTGGGCTATGGCTACACCTTC	CSVVGRTPSLGYGYTF
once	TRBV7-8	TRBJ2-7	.	TGTGCCAGCAGCTCGGAGTCAGGGTTTAGCTACGAGCAGTACTTC	CASSSESGFSYEQYF
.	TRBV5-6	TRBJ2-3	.	TGTGCCAGCAGGGCAGGGGTTTCCGATACGCAGTATTTT	CASRAGVSDTQYF
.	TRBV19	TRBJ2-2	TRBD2	TGTGCCAGTAGTATCTCACAGACTAGCGGGAGAGGCACCGGGGAGCTGTTTTTT	CASSISQTSGRGTGELFF
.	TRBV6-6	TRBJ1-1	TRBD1	TGTGCCAGCGGACCGGGACAGGGATTTACTGAAGCTTTCTTT	CASGPGQGFTEAFF
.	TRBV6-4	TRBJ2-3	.	TGTGCCAGCAGCGGAGGGGTTGAGGGCACAGATACGCAGTATTTT	CASSGGVEGTDTQYF
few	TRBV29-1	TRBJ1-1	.	TGCAGCGTTGAAAAGGAGGGCTTGAACACTGAAGCTTTCTTT	CSVEKEGLNTEAFF
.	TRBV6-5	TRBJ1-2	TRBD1	TGTGCCAGCAGGCCGGGACAGGGTTTTGGCTACACCTTC	CASRPGQGFGYTF
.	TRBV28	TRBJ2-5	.	TGTGCCAGCAGTTTAAGCGAAGAGACCCAGTACTTC	CASSLSEETQYF
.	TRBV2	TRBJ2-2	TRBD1	TGTGCCAGCAGTGAGACGACAGGGAAAAGGACCGGGGAGCTGTTTTTT	CASSETTGKRTGELFF
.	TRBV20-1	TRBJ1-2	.	TGCAGTGCTAGTGATCGCTATAACTATGGCTACACCTTC	CSASDRYNYGYTF
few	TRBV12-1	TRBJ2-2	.	TGTGCCAGCAGCTTTGCTAGCGGGGTGAACACCGGGGAGCTGTTTTTT	CASSFASGVNTGELFF
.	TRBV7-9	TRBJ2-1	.	TGTGCCAGCAGCAGGCCAGACAGATTGTACAATGAGCAGTTCTTC	CASSRPDRLYNEQFF